These 19 T cell receptor beta chains came from one sample sequenced in a study of T cell responses to AZD1222 COVID-19 vaccine. TCRdb's table, derived via immunoSEQ multiplex PCR, lists solely in-frame clones and lacks some. Of more than 80,000 clones listed, roughly 90% were seen once; the top ten hold over 4.5%. The specimen comprised peripheral blood, sampled on day 0 of AZD1222 vaccination. The receptors were sampled from an adult in good health.

The V call is TRBV5-1, the J call TRBJ1-3; D ambiguous. The V end was cut by 0 bases, the J end by 9 bases, with 13 bases between. CDR3 length: 14 amino acids. Looked up from germline, CDR1 is SGHRS and CDR2 is YFSETQ. The chain's CDR3 is CASSLVAGGSTIYF. CDR3 nucleotides: TGCGCCAGCAGCTTGGTGGCAGGCGGGAGCACCATATATTTT.

This clone was observed a single time. The chain joins TRBV4-2 to TRBJ1-3; the D gene is possibly TRBD1 (5 bases). With 4 bases removed from V and 2 bases from J, the gap between germline ends came to 15 bases. The V gene's germline CDR1 is LGHNA and CDR2 YNFKEQ. CDR3 length equals 16 residues. CDR3 protein: CASSPRAGRPGNTIYF. As DNA, the CDR3 is TGTGCCAGCAGCCCGCGCGCAGGGAGGCCTGGAAACACCATATATTTT.

In DNA form, the CDR3 reads TGTGCCTGGAGTCATGAGGGGACTGAAGCTTTCTTT. It yields the protein CAWSHEGTEAFF. The chain combines TRBV30 with TRBJ1-1, with D tentatively TRBD1 (5 bases). The germline V gene encodes CDR1 GTSNPN and CDR2 SVGIG (reference sequence). The germline V and J ends were trimmed by 2 bases and 5 bases, with 9 bases remaining between them. The CDR3 is made up of 12 amino acids. The whole variable domain, filled in from reference TRBV30 and TRBJ1-1, reads SQTIHQWPATLVQPVGSPLSLECTVEGTSNPNLYWYRQAAGRGLQLLFYSVGIGQISSEVPQNLSASRPQDRQFILSSKKLLLSDSGFYLCAWSHEGTEAFFGQGTRLTVV.

The CDR3 protein is CASRSGTDYNSPLHF. CDR3 sequence (DNA): TGTGCCAGCCGATCCGGGACAGATTATAATTCACCCCTCCACTTT. V gene TRBV6-4 combines with J gene TRBJ1-6, with 7 bases that match TRBD1. This CDR3 spans 15 amino acids. Trimming removed 8 bases from V and 4 bases from J; junction bases left unmatched: 8. The germline CDR1 and CDR2 sequences are MRHNA and SNTAGT.

The chain has TRBV7-2 and TRBJ2-5; no definite D call. The CDR3 is made up of 15 amino acids. Germline V CDR1 and CDR2: SGHTA, FQGNSA. The V gene lost 5 bases and the J gene lost 0 bases, with 13 bases spanning the gap. The CDR3 coding sequence is TGTGCCAGCAGCCCCCGGCAGACGTACCAAGAGACCCAGTACTTC. This gives the protein CASSPRQTYQETQYF.

The V and J genes are TRBV7-9 and TRBJ2-5; 7 bases map to TRBD1. The J segment lost 2 bases and the V segment lost 2 bases, leaving 11 bases of the junction unmatched. Looked up from germline, CDR1 is SEHNR and CDR2 is FQNEAQ (reference sequence). This CDR3 region has 17 residues. CDR3 in amino acids: CASSLTARDSRQETQYF. In nucleotides, the CDR3 is TGTGCCAGCAGCTTAACCGCTCGGGACAGCCGTCAAGAGACCCAGTACTTC.

The chain links TRBV27 to TRBJ2-7; 9 bases are shared with TRBD2. This CDR3 is built from 15 residues. Per germline, CDR1 MNHEY and CDR2 SMNVEV (reference sequence). With V trimmed by 5 bases and J by 6 bases, 11 bases remained unmatched. This CDR3 is CASSGGGLARVEQYF. The CDR3 DNA reads TGTGCCAGCAGTGGAGGGGGACTAGCTCGGGTCGAGCAGTACTTC.

This sequence joins TRBV25-1 and TRBJ2-7; no clear D. Germline values: CDR1 MGHDK, CDR2 SYGVNS. The CDR3 has 13 amino acids. Trimming removed 4 bases from V and 2 bases from J, with 9 bases in between. The CDR3 DNA reads TGTGCCAGCAGTGCAGAAAGCCCCTACGAGCAGTACTTC. Its protein product is CASSAESPYEQYF.

The genes are TRBV7-2 and TRBJ2-2, with TRBD2 identical over 13 bases. This CDR3 has 16 amino acids. V lost 4 bases and J lost 7; bases outside the gene matches: 6. Germline CDR1 reads SGHTA; CDR2 reads FQGNSA. Here the CDR3 DNA reads TGTGCCAGCAGCTGGGGACTAGCGGGGTCAGGCGGGGAGCTGTTTTTT. Encoded protein: CASSWGLAGSGGELFF.

This clone has just one count. The genes are TRBV30 and TRBJ1-5; no reliable D call. The germline gives CDR1 GTSNPN, CDR2 SVGIG (reference sequence). The CDR3 has 13 amino acids. V was pared by 5 bases and J by 1 base, with 9 bases between. CDR3 sequence reads: CAWGPDSNQPQHF. The CDR3 nucleotides are TGTGCCTGGGGGCCGGACAGCAATCAGCCCCAGCATTTT.

The chain employs TRBV24-1 and TRBJ1-2; no firm D call. CDR1 is KGHDR and CDR2 is SFDVKD in the germline V gene. The CDR3 contains 13 residues. Trimming left V 3 bases short and J 6 bases short, with 10 bases between. CDR3 amino acids: CATSDGQENGYTF. The CDR3 DNA sequence: TGTGCCACCAGTGATGGCCAGGAAAATGGCTACACCTTC.

The chain recombines TRBV7-2 with TRBJ2-7; 7 bases align to TRBD1. The CDR3 length is 14 residues. V lost 5 bases and J lost 0; bases outside the gene matches: 4. Germline CDR1 is SGHTA and CDR2 is FQGNSA. This CDR3 reads CASSPQGSSYEQYF. The DNA of the CDR3 is TGTGCCAGCAGCCCACAGGGGAGCTCCTACGAGCAGTACTTC.

The CDR3 protein is CAWGLAGGADTQYF. In nucleotides, the CDR3 is TGTGCCTGGGGACTAGCGGGAGGGGCAGATACGCAGTATTTT. The chain employs TRBV30 and TRBJ2-3; 15 bases match TRBD2. From germline, CDR1 is GTSNPN and CDR2 SVGIG (reference sequence). Trimming at V came to 5 bases and at J to 4 bases, leaving 1 base not matched to a gene. This CDR3 has 14 residues. Combining the CDR3 with reference TRBV30 and TRBJ2-3 gives the whole variable domain SQTIHQWPATLVQPVGSPLSLECTVEGTSNPNLYWYRQAAGRGLQLLFYSVGIGQISSEVPQNLSASRPQDRQFILSSKKLLLSDSGFYLCAWGLAGGADTQYFGPGTRLTVL.

This sequence joins TRBV7-2 and TRBJ2-7; either TRBD1 or TRBD2 may supply D (5 bases each). With 5 bases removed from V and 0 bases from J, the gap between germline ends came to 11 bases. CDR1 and CDR2 from the germline V gene are SGHTA and FQGNSA. The CDR3 covers 14 residues. For the CDR3, the DNA is TGTGCCAGCAGCCCACGGGACCGCTCCTACGAGCAGTACTTC. Encoded protein: CASSPRDRSYEQYF.

This chain connects TRBV7-9 to TRBJ2-1, with 9 bases fitting TRBD1. Germline trimming cut 1 base from V and 4 bases from J; bases unmatched to any gene: 8. The CDR3 extends over 17 amino acids. Germline V lookup: CDR1 SEHNR, CDR2 FQNEAQ (reference sequence). Here the CDR3 DNA reads TGTGCCAGCAGCTTAGGCGGGTTCGGGACAGGGTACAATGAGCAGTTCTTC. It encodes CASSLGGFGTGYNEQFF.

This sequence joins TRBV9 and TRBJ2-1; D not certain. The CDR3 is 16 residues long. The ends were cut back, 0 bases at V and 0 bases at J, with 10 bases in the middle. Germline lookup yields CDR1 SGDLS and CDR2 YYNGEE. CDR3: CASSVAQIYSYNEQFF. The CDR3 nucleotides are TGTGCCAGCAGCGTAGCACAGATTTACTCCTACAATGAGCAGTTCTTC.

This chain connects TRBV7-2 to TRBJ2-2; 7 bases line up with TRBD1. Germline loops: CDR1 SGHTA, CDR2 FQGNSA. The CDR3 is 16 amino acids. J lost 1 base, V lost 5 bases, and 7 bases had no gene match. This CDR3 reads CASSPTGNVNTGELFF. Written as DNA, the CDR3 is TGTGCCAGCAGCCCGACAGGGAACGTGAACACCGGGGAGCTGTTTTTT.

The chain uses TRBV5-5 and TRBJ1-2, with TRBD1 identical over 9 bases. Germline assignment: CDR1 SGHKS and CDR2 YYEKEE (reference sequence). The CDR3 length is 14 residues. Germline trimming cut 4 bases from V and 8 bases from J; bases unmatched to any gene: 9. The CDR3 loop is CASSASQGARGYTF. DNA of the CDR3: TGTGCCAGCAGCGCCTCACAGGGGGCACGGGGCTACACCTTC.

V usage is TRBV19 and J usage is TRBJ1-5; 7 nucleotides agree with TRBD1. The J segment lost 6 bases and the V segment lost 1 base, leaving 6 bases of the junction unmatched. Per germline, CDR1 LNHDA and CDR2 SQIVND (reference sequence). The CDR3 has 15 amino acids. The CDR3 region has the DNA TGTGCCAGTAGTATAGTCAGGGGGGGCGGTCAGCCCCAGCATTTT. This translates into CASSIVRGGGQPQHF. Full variable domain (outside the CDR3, taken from reference TRBV19 and TRBJ1-5): DGGITQSPKYLFRKEGQNVTLSCEQNLNHDAMYWYRQDPGQGLRLIYYSQIVNDFQKGDIAEGYSVSREKKESFPLTVTSAQKNPTAFYLCASSIVRGGGQPQHFGDGTRLSIL.